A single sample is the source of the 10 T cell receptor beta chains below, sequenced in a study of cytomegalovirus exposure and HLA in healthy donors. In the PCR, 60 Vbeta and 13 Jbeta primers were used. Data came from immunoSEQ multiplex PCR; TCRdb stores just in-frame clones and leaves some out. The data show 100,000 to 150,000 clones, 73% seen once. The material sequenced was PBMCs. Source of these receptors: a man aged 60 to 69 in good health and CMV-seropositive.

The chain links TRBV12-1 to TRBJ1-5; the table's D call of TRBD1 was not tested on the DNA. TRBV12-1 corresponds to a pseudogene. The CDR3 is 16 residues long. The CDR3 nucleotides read TGTGCCAGCAGCTTGCGACAGGTGTGTTGCAATCAGCCCCAGCATTTT. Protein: CASSLRQVCCNQPQHF.

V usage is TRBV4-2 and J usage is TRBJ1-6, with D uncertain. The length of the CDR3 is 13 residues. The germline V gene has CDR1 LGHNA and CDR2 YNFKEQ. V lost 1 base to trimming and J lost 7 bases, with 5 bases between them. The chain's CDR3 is CASSQAGNSPLHF. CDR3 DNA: TGTGCCAGCAGCCAAGCAGGCAATTCACCCCTCCACTTT.

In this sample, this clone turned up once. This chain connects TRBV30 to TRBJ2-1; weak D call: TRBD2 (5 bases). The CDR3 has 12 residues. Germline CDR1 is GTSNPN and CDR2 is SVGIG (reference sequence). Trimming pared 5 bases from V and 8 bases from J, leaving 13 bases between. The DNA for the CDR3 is TGTGCCTGGGGAGGCGGGCGATATGAGCAGTTCTTC. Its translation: CAWGGGRYEQFF.

In DNA form, the CDR3 reads TGCGCCAGCAGCTTGGAGCGGACCTACGAGCAGTACTTC. It specifies CASSLERTYEQYF. The V gene is TRBV5-1, the J gene TRBJ2-7; TRBD2 is a possible D gene (5 bases). CDR3 length equals 13 residues. Germline V lookup: CDR1 SGHRS, CDR2 YFSETQ. Trimming stripped 0 bases from V and 2 bases from J, with 6 bases between.

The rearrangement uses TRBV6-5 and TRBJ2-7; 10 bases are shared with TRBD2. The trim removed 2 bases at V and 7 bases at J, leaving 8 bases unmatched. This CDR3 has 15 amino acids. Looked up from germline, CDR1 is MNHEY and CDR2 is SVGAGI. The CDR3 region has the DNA TGTGCCAGCAGTTACGACGGACCGGGACTAGCGGAGCAGTACTTC. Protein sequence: CASSYDGPGLAEQYF.

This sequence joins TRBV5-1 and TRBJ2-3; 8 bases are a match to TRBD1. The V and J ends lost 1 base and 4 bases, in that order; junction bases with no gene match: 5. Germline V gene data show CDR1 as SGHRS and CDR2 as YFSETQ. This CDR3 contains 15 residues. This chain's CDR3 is CASSLQGAGSDTQYF. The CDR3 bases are TGCGCCAGCAGCTTGCAGGGGGCAGGGTCAGATACGCAGTATTTT.

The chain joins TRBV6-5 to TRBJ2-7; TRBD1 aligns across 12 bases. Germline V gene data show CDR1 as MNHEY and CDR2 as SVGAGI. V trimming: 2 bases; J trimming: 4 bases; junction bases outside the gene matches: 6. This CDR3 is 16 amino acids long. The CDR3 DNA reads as TGTGCCAGCAGTTACGCTCCGGGACAGGGGGCGTACGAGCAGTACTTC. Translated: CASSYAPGQGAYEQYF.

The CDR3, as DNA: TGCGCCAGCACCCTTGGGACAAATACCGGGGAGCTGTTTTTT. It is translated as CASTLGTNTGELFF. The gene calls are TRBV5-1 and TRBJ2-2, with D perhaps TRBD1 (6 bases). Germline CDR1 SGHRS, CDR2 YFSETQ. The V end was cut by 6 bases, the J end by 5 bases, with 14 bases between. This CDR3 spans 14 amino acids. Supplemented by reference TRBV5-1 and TRBJ2-2, the full variable domain reads KAGVTQTPRYLIKTRGQQVTLSCSPISGHRSVSWYQQTPGQGLQFLFEYFSETQRNKGNFPGRFSGRQFSNSRSEMNVSTLELGDSALYLCASTLGTNTGELFFGEGSRLTVL.

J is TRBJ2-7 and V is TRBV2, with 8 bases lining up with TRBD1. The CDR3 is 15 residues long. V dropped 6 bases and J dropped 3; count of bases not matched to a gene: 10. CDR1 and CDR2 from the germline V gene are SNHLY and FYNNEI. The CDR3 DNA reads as TGTGCCAGCAGGACGGAGATCGGGACAGGCTACGAGCAGTACTTC. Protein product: CASRTEIGTGYEQYF. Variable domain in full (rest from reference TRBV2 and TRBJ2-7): EPEVTQTPSHQVTQMGQEVILRCVPISNHLYFYWYRQILGQKVEFLVSFYNNEISEKSEIFDDQFSVERPDGSNFTLKIRSTKLEDSAMYFCASRTEIGTGYEQYFGPGTRLTVT.

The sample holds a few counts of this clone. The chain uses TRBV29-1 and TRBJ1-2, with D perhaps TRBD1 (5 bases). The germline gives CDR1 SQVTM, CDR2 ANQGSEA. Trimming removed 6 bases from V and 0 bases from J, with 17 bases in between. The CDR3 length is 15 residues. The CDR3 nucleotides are TGCAGCGTCAATACCCCAGGGATAACTAACTATGGCTACACCTTC. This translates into CSVNTPGITNYGYTF.